This T cell receptor beta chain derives from a study of T cell changes during pregnancy in multiple sclerosis. Germline CDR1 is LGHNA and CDR2 is YSLEER. CDR3 size: 14 residues. Losses at the gene ends were 1 base for V and 7 bases for J; bases not matched to a gene: 4. Clones were read by immunoSEQ multiplex PCR, and TCRdb kept only the in-frame ones, dropping some. The data hold 55,000 to 70,000 clones, with about nine tenths observed a single time. The sequences come from peripheral blood, collected in the first trimester of pregnancy. The chain links TRBV4-3 to TRBJ1-2; 9 bases map to TRBD1. This receptor was taken from a female donor with multiple sclerosis, enrolled in a pregnancy study. CDR3 nucleotides: TGCGCCAGCAGCCAAGGACAGGGGGACCGTGGCTACACCTTC. Translated, it gives CASSQGQGDRGYTF.